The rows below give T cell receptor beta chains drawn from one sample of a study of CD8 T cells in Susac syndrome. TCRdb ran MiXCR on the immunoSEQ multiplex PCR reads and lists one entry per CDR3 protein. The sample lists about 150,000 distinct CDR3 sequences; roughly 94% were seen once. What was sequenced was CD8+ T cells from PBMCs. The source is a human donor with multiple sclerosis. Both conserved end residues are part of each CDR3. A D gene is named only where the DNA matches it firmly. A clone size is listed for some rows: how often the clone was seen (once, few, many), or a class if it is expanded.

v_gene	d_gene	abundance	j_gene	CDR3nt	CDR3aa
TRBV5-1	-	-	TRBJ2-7	TGCGCCAGCAGCCCCTACCCCACGGTAGCAGCCACCTACGAGCAGTACTTC	CASSPYPTVAATYEQYF
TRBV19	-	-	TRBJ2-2	TGTGCCAGTAGTATGGGGTCGGGGGCTAACACCGGGGAGCTGTTTTTT	CASSMGSGANTGELFF
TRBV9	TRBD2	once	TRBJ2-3	TGTGCCAGCAGCGGAGGGACTAGCGGCACAGATACGCAGTATTTT	CASSGGTSGTDTQYF
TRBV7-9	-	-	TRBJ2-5	TGTGCCAGCAGCTTAGCCAGGGGCGAAGACTTAGGAGAGACCCAGTACTTC	CASSLARGEDLGETQYF
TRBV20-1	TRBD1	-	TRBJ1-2	TGCAGTGCTAGCGGGAGGGCTGACAGGGTGAGGAACTATGGCTACACCTTC	CSASGRADRVRNYGYTF
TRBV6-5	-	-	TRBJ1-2	TGTGCCAGCAGCGAGGGGACGAACAACTATGGCTACACCTTC	CASSEGTNNYGYTF
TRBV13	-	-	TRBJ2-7	TGTGCCAGCAGCTTATGGGATGCAGGCTACGAGCAGTACTTC	CASSLWDAGYEQYF
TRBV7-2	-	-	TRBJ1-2	TGTGCCAGCAGCTTCCTCGCAGGGGCAGCTAACTATGGCTACACCTTC	CASSFLAGAANYGYTF
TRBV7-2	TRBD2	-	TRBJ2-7	TGTGCCAGCACCATCCGGACTAGCGGATTATACGAGCAGTACTTC	CASTIRTSGLYEQYF
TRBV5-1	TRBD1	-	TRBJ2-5	TGCGCCAGCAGCTCAAAACCGGGACAGTCGTACCAAGAGACCCAGTACTTC	CASSSKPGQSYQETQYF
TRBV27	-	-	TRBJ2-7	TGTGCCAGCAGTTACCATTCAACCTACGAGCAGTACTTC	CASSYHSTYEQYF
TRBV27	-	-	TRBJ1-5	TGTGCCAGCAGTTTACAACAGGGTTCATTTTGGCCCCAGCATTTT	CASSLQQGSFWPQHF
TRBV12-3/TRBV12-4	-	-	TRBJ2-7	TGTGCCAGCAGTTTAACTAGGTCCAGGGGTAACGAGCAGTACTTC	CASSLTRSRGNEQYF
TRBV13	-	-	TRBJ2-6	TGTGCCAGCAGCTTTAGCTCTGGGGCCAACGTCCTGACTTTC	CASSFSSGANVLTF
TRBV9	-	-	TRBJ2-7	TGTGCCAGCAGCGTAGGGGGACTTCGGGAGCAGTACTTC	CASSVGGLREQYF
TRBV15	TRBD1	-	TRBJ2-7	TGTGCCACCAGCAGTTACCGGGACAGGGGTTCCTACGAGCAGTACTTC	CATSSYRDRGSYEQYF
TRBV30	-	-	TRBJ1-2	TGTGCCTGGGGGACCTCTAGGGGCTACACCTTC	CAWGTSRGYTF
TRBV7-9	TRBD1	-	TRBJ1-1	TGTGCCAGCAGCCCACCAGTATCCCGGACAGGGGGGTCTGAAGCTTTCTTT	CASSPPVSRTGGSEAFF
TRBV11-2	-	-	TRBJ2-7	TGTGCCAGCAGCTTAGCTGCTCGGGAGCAGTACTTC	CASSLAAREQYF
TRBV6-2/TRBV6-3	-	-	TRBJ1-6	TGTGCCAGCAGTTACGCAGTTAGACCCCTCCACTTT	CASSYAVRPLHF